This T cell receptor beta chain was sequenced during a study of cytomegalovirus exposure and HLA in healthy donors. The study, taken as a whole, reports: Later, an analysis found that common viral pathogens appeared to be linked with several of the most significant clusters.

PCR primers comprised 60 Vbeta and 13 Jbeta primers. Assay used: immunoSEQ multiplex PCR; TCRdb lists only in-frame clones, some missing. The sample records 100,000 to 150,000 clones, approximately 80% being singletons. Unmatched junction bases numbered 9, after V lost 7 bases and J lost 7 bases. This CDR3 spans 14 amino acids. Germline CDR1 is SGHRS and CDR2 is YFSETQ. With respect to this clone: What it binds is unknown.

This TCR came from a man aged 18-30 years in good health and CMV-seronegative. The material sequenced was PBMCs. The chain employs TRBV5-1 and TRBJ2-1; 9 nucleotides align to TRBD2. CDR3: CASVGTSRRNEQFF. The CDR3, as DNA: TGCGCCAGCGTCGGGACTAGCCGTAGGAATGAGCAGTTCTTC.